The 4 T cell receptor beta chains in this list originate from one sample, sequenced in a study of molecular identifiers for immune sequencing clone quantification. TCRdb called the PCR reads again in MiXCR, with one record for every CDR3 protein. The data show approximately 100,000 distinct CDR3 sequences, roughly a third seen once. Sequencing was done on a sample of naive CD8+ T cells from blood, with Jurkat cell RNA spiked in. Regarding subset: FACS-sorted CD8+CD4-CCR7+CD45RA+ naive T cells. Every receptor here comes from a human donor in good health. Some libraries in this study had Jurkat cell RNA spiked in.

This clonotype was detected only a few times. This chain uses TRBV28 with TRBJ2-7; D is unclear. Trimming took 4 bases from V and 6 from J, leaving 16 bases between them. This CDR3 is built from 14 residues. Germline-derived CDR1 and CDR2 are MDHEN and SYDVKM. The CDR3 protein is CASSWRGYSGEQYF. The CDR3 bases are TGTGCCAGCAGTTGGCGAGGCTACTCGGGCGAGCAGTACTTC. Drawing the rest from reference TRBV28 and TRBJ2-7, the complete variable domain is DVKVTQSSRYLVKRTGEKVFLECVQDMDHENMFWYRQDPGLGLRLIYFSYDVKMKEKGDIPEGYSVSREKKERFSLILESASTNQTSMYLCASSWRGYSGEQYFGPGTRLTVT.

The chain recombines TRBV28 with TRBJ2-1; a weak D match, TRBD2 (5 bases). Germline V gives CDR1 MDHEN, CDR2 SYDVKM. This CDR3 region has 15 residues. The germline V and J ends were trimmed by 6 bases and 3 bases, with 15 bases remaining between them. The CDR3 loop is CASRPLAILYNEQFF. DNA of the CDR3: TGTGCCAGCAGGCCTTTAGCGATCCTCTACAATGAGCAGTTCTTC.

The table lists this clonotype with a few counts. V usage is TRBV6-2 or TRBV6-3 and J usage is TRBJ2-1, with 7 bases aligning to TRBD1. The CDR3 has 15 residues. From germline, CDR1 is MNHEY and CDR2 SVGEGT. V shed 6 bases, J shed 2 bases, and the junction held 7 bases outside the gene matches. The CDR3 DNA reads TGTGCCAGCAGCCTCCGGGACAGAGCCTACAATGAGCAGTTCTTC. It yields the protein CASSLRDRAYNEQFF.

The J gene is TRBJ2-1, the V gene TRBV7-9, with TRBD2 identical over 8 bases. The V gene's germline CDR1 is SEHNR and CDR2 FQNEAQ (reference sequence). Germline trimming cut 2 bases from V and 2 bases from J; bases unmatched to any gene: 5. This CDR3 is 16 amino acids long. The CDR3 nucleotides read TGTGCCAGCAGCTTACCGGGGGGGAGGGCCTACAATGAGCAGTTCTTC. This codes for CASSLPGGRAYNEQFF.